This T cell receptor beta chain is from a study of shared clonotypes between healthy human individuals. A split of CD4+ cells into CD45RA+ naive and CD45RA-negative memory subsets was performed. Trimming left V 6 bases short and J 6 bases short, with 15 bases between. From germline, CDR1 is SNHLY and CDR2 FYNNEI. The length of the CDR3 is 14 residues. Deep-level settings were used for running the assay. The repertoire was sequenced with immunoSEQ multiplex PCR; TCRdb's copy has only in-frame clones and lacks some. The table shows some 2,000,000 clones, with about 95% occurring only once. The count of this clone is one.

The specimen was naive CD4+ T cells sorted from blood. The sample's subset: CD45RA+ positively selected. The sequence derives from a young man in good health. The rearrangement uses TRBV2 and TRBJ1-5; D may be TRBD1 (6 bases). DNA for the CDR3: TGTGCCAGCAGCACGGGGGGGGCCGGTCAGCCCCAGCATTTT. This codes for CASSTGGAGQPQHF.